This TCR beta chain was sequenced for a study of cytomegalovirus exposure and HLA in healthy donors. About the study: The 120 validation repertoires, a later analysis reported, used the same platform as the 550 to 700 repertoires from the first cohort. Study results and caveats: The investigators catalogued some 160 TCR beta chains as cytomegalovirus-associated. The tendency of first-cohort TCR clusters to co-occur in the 90 to 150 validation repertoires emerged from a later analysis.

TCRdb's table, derived via immunoSEQ multiplex PCR, lists solely in-frame clones and lacks some. The sample yields fewer than 120,000 clones, 88% seen once. Donors came from a validation cohort of some 130 subjects, distinct from the first 666-subject cohort. The CDR3 consists of 12 residues. V lost 6 bases and J 0 bases, leaving 9 bases between the germline ends. The germline V gene has CDR1 GTSNPN and CDR2 SVGIG (reference sequence). Concerning this clone: Its antigen is currently unknown.

The receptor was derived from a woman under 40 in good health and CMV-seropositive. The sample taken for sequencing was PBMCs. This rearrangement joins TRBV30 to TRBJ2-7; D not resolved. CDR3 amino acids: CACGPGSYEQYF. In DNA form, the CDR3 reads TGTGCCTGCGGCCCGGGCTCCTACGAGCAGTACTTC.